The 23 T cell receptor beta chains reported below all come from one sample, sequenced in a study of cytomegalovirus exposure and HLA in healthy donors. The PCR ran on 60 Vbeta and 13 Jbeta primers. The method was immunoSEQ multiplex PCR; TCRdb's version includes in-frame clones alone and lacks a portion of them. The sample contains approximately 110,000 clones, 55% to 65% of which appear only once. The sample consisted of PBMCs. The receptors were gathered from a man aged 25-45 years in good health and CMV-seropositive.

This chain connects TRBV19 to TRBJ2-3; 7 nucleotides line up with TRBD2. CDR1 LNHDA and CDR2 SQIVND come from the germline V gene (reference sequence). V lost 6 bases to trimming and J lost 1 base; unmatched junction nucleotides: 1. The CDR3 consists of 13 residues. CDR3: CASRRGGTDTQYF. The CDR3 DNA reads as TGTGCCAGTAGACGGGGGGGCACAGATACGCAGTATTTT.

This clone came up a few times. Other nucleotide sequences from this sample produce the same CDR3. The J gene is TRBJ2-5, the V gene TRBV5-1, with D possibly being TRBD2 (6 bases). The CDR3 length is 14 residues. CDR1 and CDR2 (germline): SGHRS, YFSETQ. With 0 bases removed from V and 1 base from J, the gap between germline ends came to 7 bases. The CDR3 loop is CASSLAGGQETQYF. The CDR3 nucleotides read TGCGCCAGCAGCTTGGCCGGGGGCCAAGAGACCCAGTACTTC.

Remarks on this clone: The junction does not match germline at one end; this may be a read error. The chain is built from TRBV7-7 and TRBJ2-1; D is uncertain. Germline V gene data show CDR1 as SSHAT and CDR2 as FNYEAQ (reference sequence). The CDR3 is made up of 14 amino acids. For the CDR3, the DNA is TGTGCTAGCAGCCCCCAGTTTTCCTACAATGAGCAGTTCTTC. Protein: CASSPQFSYNEQFF.

The chain employs TRBV6-6 and TRBJ2-1, with TRBD1 matching over 9 bases. The V gene end was trimmed by 6 bases and the J gene end by 8 bases; junction bases not matched to a gene: 14. The CDR3 length is 16 residues. Germline lookup yields CDR1 MNHNY and CDR2 SVGAGI (reference sequence). The CDR3 protein is CASRYPGQGSIHEQFF. The CDR3 nucleotides read TGTGCCAGCAGGTACCCGGGACAGGGCTCAATCCATGAGCAGTTCTTC.

This clone appeared a few times. The chain has TRBV5-1 and TRBJ2-1; 7 bases are a match to TRBD1. Per the germline V gene, CDR1 is SGHRS and CDR2 is YFSETQ. V trimming: 5 bases; J trimming: 10 bases; junction bases outside the gene matches: 6. The CDR3 is 12 residues long. In nucleotides, the CDR3 is TGCGCCAGCAGTAACCTAGGGGGCGAGCAGTTCTTC. As protein: CASSNLGGEQFF.

V usage is TRBV19 and J usage is TRBJ2-6; tentatively, D is TRBD1 (5 bases). Germline V CDR1 and CDR2: LNHDA, SQIVND (reference sequence). The CDR3 spans 15 residues. Trimming shortened V by 5 bases and J by 4 bases, and 12 bases separated the two germline ends. In nucleotides, the CDR3 is TGTGCCAGTAGTTCCATGGGGCGGGGGGCCAACGTCCTGACTTTC. Amino acids: CASSSMGRGANVLTF.

This clone was recorded only once. The V gene is TRBV6-5, the J gene TRBJ2-7; 7 nucleotides match TRBD1. This CDR3 comprises 14 residues. Per the germline V gene, CDR1 is MNHEY and CDR2 is SVGAGI. With 5 bases clipped from V and 0 bases from J, the junction kept 4 bases outside the gene matches. The CDR3 region is CASSQQGISYEQYF. CDR3 DNA sequence: TGTGCCAGCAGTCAACAGGGGATCTCCTACGAGCAGTACTTC.

This chain joins TRBV14 and TRBJ1-3, with D uncertain. Trimming removed 4 bases from V and 8 bases from J, with 15 bases in between. The CDR3 spans 14 residues. CDR1 and CDR2 from the germline V gene are SGHDN and FVKESK. In nucleotides, the CDR3 is TGTGCCAGCAGCCCCTTTGCCGGGTTAGACACCATATATTTT. This codes for CASSPFAGLDTIYF.

The gene calls are TRBV4-1 and TRBJ1-2; D may be TRBD1 (5 bases). V was cut by 1 base and J by 3 bases, with 12 bases left in between. The CDR3 length is 15 residues. Looked up from germline, CDR1 is MGHRA and CDR2 is YSYEKL. The CDR3 loop is CASSQVHRSDYGYTF. The CDR3 DNA reads as TGCGCCAGCAGCCAAGTTCACAGGAGTGACTATGGCTACACCTTC.

V is TRBV5-1 and J is TRBJ1-5; possible D gene TRBD1, 5 bases. Trimming removed 0 bases at V and 3 bases at J, with 13 bases between. Looked up from germline, CDR1 is SGHRS and CDR2 is YFSETQ. The CDR3 extends over 16 amino acids. CDR3 sequence: CASSLGLQGLNQPQHF. The CDR3 DNA sequence: TGCGCCAGCAGCTTGGGGCTCCAGGGTCTCAATCAGCCCCAGCATTTT. The variable domain in full, completed from reference TRBV5-1 and TRBJ1-5, reads KAGVTQTPRYLIKTRGQQVTLSCSPISGHRSVSWYQQTPGQGLQFLFEYFSETQRNKGNFPGRFSGRQFSNSRSEMNVSTLELGDSALYLCASSLGLQGLNQPQHFGDGTRLSIL.

V and J are TRBV27 and TRBJ2-7; D may be TRBD1 (5 bases). Looked up from germline, CDR1 is MNHEY and CDR2 is SMNVEV (reference sequence). Trimming took 6 bases from V and 2 from J, leaving 11 bases between them. The CDR3 totals 13 residues. In DNA, the CDR3 is TGTGCCAGCAGCACAAGACAGACCTACGAGCAGTACTTC. It yields the protein CASSTRQTYEQYF.

This sequence joins TRBV9 and TRBJ1-4; D remains ambiguous. The V end was cut by 3 bases, the J end by 0 bases, with 9 bases between. Germline V gives CDR1 SGDLS, CDR2 YYNGEE. The CDR3 totals 15 residues. CDR3 sequence reads: CASSAQITTNEKLFF. The CDR3, as DNA: TGTGCCAGCAGCGCTCAGATCACAACTAATGAAAAACTGTTTTTT.

The rearrangement joins TRBV5-1 to TRBJ2-2; D uncertain. Trimming removed 2 bases at V and 7 bases at J, with 12 bases between. CDR1 is SGHRS, CDR2 YFSETQ, per germline. CDR3 size: 14 residues. Here the CDR3 DNA reads TGCGCCAGCAGCTTACTGGCGGCCGGCGGGGAGCTGTTTTTT. This codes for CASSLLAAGGELFF.

The table lists this clone with a few counts. The chain is built from TRBV7-9 and TRBJ2-7; D is unresolved. The V and J ends lost 2 bases and 5 bases respectively, with 13 bases between them. This CDR3 is 14 amino acids long. From germline, CDR1 is SEHNR and CDR2 FQNEAQ (reference sequence). CDR3 DNA: TGTGCCAGCAGCTTATTCGTTCAGGCCAACGAGCAGTACTTC. Amino acid sequence: CASSLFVQANEQYF.

Only a few counts were recorded for this clone. The rearrangement links TRBV29-1 to TRBJ2-1; D uncertain. Germline CDR1 and CDR2: SQVTM and ANQGSEA. The CDR3 loop spans 10 amino acids. Trimming left V 6 bases short and J 7 bases short, with 7 bases between. The CDR3 spells CSVPLNEQFF. The CDR3 nucleotides are TGCAGCGTCCCACTGAATGAGCAGTTCTTC.

The chain couples TRBV10-3 to TRBJ1-3; D is unclear. Trimming pared 3 bases from V and 0 bases from J, leaving 6 bases between. Looked up from germline, CDR1 is ENHRY and CDR2 is SYGVKD. This CDR3 contains 14 residues. The CDR3 here is CAISDSRSGNTIYF. The CDR3 region has the DNA TGTGCCATCAGTGATTCGCGCTCTGGAAACACCATATATTTT.

V is TRBV5-1 and J is TRBJ2-7; 7 bases agree with TRBD1. After removal of 3 bases from V and 6 bases from J, the junction contained 9 bases not matched to a gene. The germline V gene encodes CDR1 SGHRS and CDR2 YFSETQ. This CDR3 contains 14 residues. The CDR3 nucleotides are TGCGCCAGCAGCTGGGAAGGGACAGCCTCCGAGCAGTACTTC. It codes for CASSWEGTASEQYF.

This clone was seen only a few times. The rearrangement uses TRBV7-8 and TRBJ1-4; a weak D match, TRBD1 (5 bases). Between the trimmed V and J ends, which lost 5 bases and 10 bases, there was a span of 20 bases. There are 15 residues in the CDR3. Germline CDR1 reads SGHVS; CDR2 reads FQNEAQ. In nucleotides, the CDR3 is TGTGCCAGCAGCCCGGGGGGTGGGACCGGGGGAAAACTGTTTTTT. This gives the protein CASSPGGGTGGKLFF.

The gene calls are TRBV6-1 and TRBJ2-7; a possible D gene is TRBD2 (6 bases). The CDR3 loop spans 15 amino acids. In germline, CDR1 is MNHNS, CDR2 SASEGT. The germline V and J ends were trimmed by 2 bases and 5 bases, with 16 bases remaining between them. DNA for the CDR3: TGTGCCAGCAGTGAACGGAGGCAGGGACTGGACGAGCAGTACTTC. It codes for CASSERRQGLDEQYF.

The sample holds a few counts of this clone. The gene calls are TRBV6-5 and TRBJ2-4, with a possible D match to TRBD1 (5 bases). The germline V gene encodes CDR1 MNHEY and CDR2 SVGAGI. V lost 6 bases, J lost 7 bases, and 16 bases lay in between. The CDR3 covers 14 residues. CDR3 nucleotides: TGTGCCAGCAGGGCAGGGCCGGCGCTTAACATTCAGTACTTC. This translates into CASRAGPALNIQYF.

V is TRBV5-1 and J is TRBJ2-3, with a possible D match to TRBD1 (6 bases). V lost 2 bases, J lost 0 bases, and 10 bases lay in between. The CDR3 length is 15 residues. Germline loops: CDR1 SGHRS, CDR2 YFSETQ. The CDR3 sequence is CASSLQGPSTDTQYF. DNA for the CDR3: TGCGCCAGCAGCTTACAGGGACCTAGCACAGATACGCAGTATTTT.

This chain connects TRBV7-2 to TRBJ1-2; D not certain. V lost 1 base to trimming and J lost 6 bases, with 9 bases between them. The CDR3 length is 13 residues. From germline, CDR1 is SGHTA and CDR2 FQGNSA. The CDR3 DNA reads as TGTGCCAGCAGCTTAGGGAGGGAGGATGGCTACACCTTC. Translated, it gives CASSLGREDGYTF.

This chain uses TRBV7-9 with TRBJ2-3; 10 bases are a match to TRBD2. Germline values: CDR1 SEHNR, CDR2 FQNEAQ (reference sequence). This CDR3 spans 17 amino acids. After removal of 1 base from V and 6 bases from J, the junction contained 10 bases not matched to a gene. The CDR3 sequence: CASSLVLASGGRDTQYF. CDR3 nucleotide sequence: TGTGCCAGCAGCTTAGTCCTCGCTAGCGGGGGCAGGGATACGCAGTATTTT. Together with reference TRBV7-9 and TRBJ2-3, the CDR3 gives the full variable domain: DTGVSQNPRHKITKRGQNVTFRCDPISEHNRLYWYRQTLGQGPEFLTYFQNEAQLEKSRLLSDRFSAERPKGSFSTLEIQRTEQGDSAMYLCASSLVLASGGRDTQYFGPGTRLTVL.